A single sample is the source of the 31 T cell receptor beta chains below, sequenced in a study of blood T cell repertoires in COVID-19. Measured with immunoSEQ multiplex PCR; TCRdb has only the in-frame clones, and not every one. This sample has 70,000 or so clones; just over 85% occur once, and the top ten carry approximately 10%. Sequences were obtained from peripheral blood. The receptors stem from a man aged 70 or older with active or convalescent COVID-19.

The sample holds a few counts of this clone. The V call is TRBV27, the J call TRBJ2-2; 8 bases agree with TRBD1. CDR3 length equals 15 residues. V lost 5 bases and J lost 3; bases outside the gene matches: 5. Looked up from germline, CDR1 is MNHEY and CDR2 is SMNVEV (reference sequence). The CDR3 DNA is TGTGCCAGCAGTACCGGGACAGGTCACACCGGGGAGCTGTTTTTT. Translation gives CASSTGTGHTGELFF.

The CDR3 nucleotides are TGTGCCAGCAGCTCTGGCGGGAGGACGGGCTCCTACAATGAGCAGTTCTTC. Its protein product is CASSSGGRTGSYNEQFF. V gene TRBV7-9 combines with J gene TRBJ2-1; 8 bases align to TRBD2. The germline CDR1 and CDR2 sequences are SEHNR and FQNEAQ (reference sequence). The CDR3 runs 17 residues. V lost 4 bases to trimming and J lost 0 bases; unmatched junction nucleotides: 8.

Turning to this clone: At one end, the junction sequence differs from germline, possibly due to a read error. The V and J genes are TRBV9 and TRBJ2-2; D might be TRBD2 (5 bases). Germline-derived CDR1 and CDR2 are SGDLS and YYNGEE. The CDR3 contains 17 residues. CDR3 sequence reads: CASSVSPSRGNNGELFF. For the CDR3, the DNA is TGTGCCAGCAGCGTATCCCCCAGCCGGGGTAACAACGGGGAGCTGTTTTTT.

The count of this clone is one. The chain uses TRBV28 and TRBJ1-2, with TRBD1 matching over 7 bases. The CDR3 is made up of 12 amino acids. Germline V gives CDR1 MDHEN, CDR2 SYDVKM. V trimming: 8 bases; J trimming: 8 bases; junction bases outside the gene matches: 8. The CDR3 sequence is CASGFKGAGYTF. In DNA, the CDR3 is TGTGCCAGCGGGTTCAAGGGGGCGGGCTACACCTTC.

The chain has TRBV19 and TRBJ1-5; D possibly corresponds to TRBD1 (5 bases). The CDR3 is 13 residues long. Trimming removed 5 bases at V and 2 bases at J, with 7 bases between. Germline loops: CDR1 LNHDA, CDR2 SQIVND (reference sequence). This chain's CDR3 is CASSLQGNQPQHF. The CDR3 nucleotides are TGTGCCAGTAGTTTACAGGGCAATCAGCCCCAGCATTTT. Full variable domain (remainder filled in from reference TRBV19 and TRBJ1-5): DGGITQSPKYLFRKEGQNVTLSCEQNLNHDAMYWYRQDPGQGLRLIYYSQIVNDFQKGDIAEGYSVSREKKESFPLTVTSAQKNPTAFYLCASSLQGNQPQHFGDGTRLSIL.

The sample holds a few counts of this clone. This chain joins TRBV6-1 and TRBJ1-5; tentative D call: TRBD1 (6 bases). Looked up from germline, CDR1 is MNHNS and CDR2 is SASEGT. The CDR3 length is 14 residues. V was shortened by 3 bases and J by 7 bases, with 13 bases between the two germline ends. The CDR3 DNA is TGTGCCAGCAGTGACCCCACAGGGATACAGCCCCAGCATTTT. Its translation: CASSDPTGIQPQHF.

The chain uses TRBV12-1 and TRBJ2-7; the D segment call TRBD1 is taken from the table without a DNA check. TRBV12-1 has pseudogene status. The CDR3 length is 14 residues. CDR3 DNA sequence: TGTGCCAGCAGCTCAAGCCGACAGCCCTACGAGCAGTACTTC. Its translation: CASSSSRQPYEQYF.

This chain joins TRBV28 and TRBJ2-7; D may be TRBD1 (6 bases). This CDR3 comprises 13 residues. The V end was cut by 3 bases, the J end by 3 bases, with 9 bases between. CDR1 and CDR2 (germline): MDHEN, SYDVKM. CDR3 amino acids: CASSFGGYYEQYF. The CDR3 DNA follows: TGTGCCAGCAGTTTTGGGGGCTACTACGAGCAGTACTTC.

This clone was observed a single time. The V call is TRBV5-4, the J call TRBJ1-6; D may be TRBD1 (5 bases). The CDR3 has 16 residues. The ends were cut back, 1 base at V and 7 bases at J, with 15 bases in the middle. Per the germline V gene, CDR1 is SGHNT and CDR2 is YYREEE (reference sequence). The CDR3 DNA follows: TGTGCCAGCAGCTTGAAGACAGACCACCCCAATTCACCCCTCCACTTT. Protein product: CASSLKTDHPNSPLHF.

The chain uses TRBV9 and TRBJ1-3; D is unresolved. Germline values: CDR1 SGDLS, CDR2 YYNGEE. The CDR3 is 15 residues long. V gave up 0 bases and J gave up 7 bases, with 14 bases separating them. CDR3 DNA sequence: TGTGCCAGCAGCGTAGCGGCCACGGGTTCGAACACCATATATTTT. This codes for CASSVAATGSNTIYF.

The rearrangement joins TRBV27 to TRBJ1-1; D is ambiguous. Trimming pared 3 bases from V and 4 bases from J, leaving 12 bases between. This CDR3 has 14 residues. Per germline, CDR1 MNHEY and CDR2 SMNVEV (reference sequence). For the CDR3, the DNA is TGTGCCAGCAGTTTCTTCAACGGGGTCACTGAAGCTTTCTTT. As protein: CASSFFNGVTEAFF.

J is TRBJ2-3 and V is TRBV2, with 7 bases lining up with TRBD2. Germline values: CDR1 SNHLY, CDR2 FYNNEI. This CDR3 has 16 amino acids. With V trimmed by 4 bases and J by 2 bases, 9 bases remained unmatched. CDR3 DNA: TGTGCCAGCAGTGCCGAGGCAGGGAGGGCCACAGATACGCAGTATTTT. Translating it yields CASSAEAGRATDTQYF.

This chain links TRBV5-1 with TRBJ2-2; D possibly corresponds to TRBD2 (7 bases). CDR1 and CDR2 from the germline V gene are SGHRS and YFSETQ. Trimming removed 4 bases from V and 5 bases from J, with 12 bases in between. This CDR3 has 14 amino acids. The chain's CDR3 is CASSHKGGTGELFF. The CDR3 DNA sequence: TGCGCCAGCAGCCATAAGGGGGGGACCGGGGAGCTGTTTTTT.

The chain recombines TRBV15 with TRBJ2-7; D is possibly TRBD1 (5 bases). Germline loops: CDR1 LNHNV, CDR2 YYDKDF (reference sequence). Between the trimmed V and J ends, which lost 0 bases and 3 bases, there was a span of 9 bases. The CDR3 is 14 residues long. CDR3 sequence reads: CATSRDGAVYEQYF. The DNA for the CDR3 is TGTGCCACCAGCAGAGATGGGGCCGTCTACGAGCAGTACTTC. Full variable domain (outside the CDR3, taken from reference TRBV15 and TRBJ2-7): DAMVIQNPRYQVTQFGKPVTLSCSQTLNHNVMYWYQQKSSQAPKLLFHYYDKDFNNEADTPDNFQSRRPNTSFCFLDIRSPGLGDTAMYLCATSRDGAVYEQYFGPGTRLTVT.

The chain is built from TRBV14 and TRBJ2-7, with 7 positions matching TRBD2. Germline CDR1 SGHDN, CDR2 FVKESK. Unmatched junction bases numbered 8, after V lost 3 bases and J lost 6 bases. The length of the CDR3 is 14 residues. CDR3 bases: TGTGCCAGCAGCCATGGGACTACCTTGGGCGAGCAGTACTTC. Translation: CASSHGTTLGEQYF.

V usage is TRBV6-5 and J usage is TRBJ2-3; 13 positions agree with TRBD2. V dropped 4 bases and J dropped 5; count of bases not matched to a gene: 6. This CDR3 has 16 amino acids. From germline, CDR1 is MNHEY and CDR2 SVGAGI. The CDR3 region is CASSSGLAGALDTQYF. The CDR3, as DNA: TGTGCCAGCAGTTCAGGACTAGCGGGAGCTCTAGATACGCAGTATTTT.

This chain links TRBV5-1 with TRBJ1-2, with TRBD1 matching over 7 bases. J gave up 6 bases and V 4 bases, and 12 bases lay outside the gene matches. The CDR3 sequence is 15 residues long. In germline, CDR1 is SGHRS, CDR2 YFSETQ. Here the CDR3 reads CASSVAGTAANGYTF. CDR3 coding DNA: TGCGCCAGCAGCGTGGCGGGGACAGCCGCAAATGGCTACACCTTC.

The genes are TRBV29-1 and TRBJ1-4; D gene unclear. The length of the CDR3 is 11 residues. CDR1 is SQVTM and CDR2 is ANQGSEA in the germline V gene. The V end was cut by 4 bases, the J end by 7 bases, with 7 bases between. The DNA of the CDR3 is TGCAGCGTTGTAGTGAGTGAAAAACTGTTTTTT. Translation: CSVVVSEKLFF.

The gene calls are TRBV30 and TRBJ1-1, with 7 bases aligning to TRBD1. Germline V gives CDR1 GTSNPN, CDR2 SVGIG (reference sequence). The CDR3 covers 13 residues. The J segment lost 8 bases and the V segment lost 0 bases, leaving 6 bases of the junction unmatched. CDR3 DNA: TGTGCCTGGAGTGTAGGGACAGTCTCCGAAGCTTTCTTT. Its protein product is CAWSVGTVSEAFF.

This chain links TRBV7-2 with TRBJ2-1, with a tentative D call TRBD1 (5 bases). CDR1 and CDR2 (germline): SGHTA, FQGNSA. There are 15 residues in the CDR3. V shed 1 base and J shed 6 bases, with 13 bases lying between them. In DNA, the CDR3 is TGTGCCAGCAGCTTAGATAGTACAGGTGGCAATGAGCAGTTCTTC. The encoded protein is CASSLDSTGGNEQFF.

The CDR3 coding sequence is TGCGCCAGCAGCTCCGGACAGGGTTCGACAGATACGCAGTATTTT. This codes for CASSSGQGSTDTQYF. This sequence joins TRBV5-1 and TRBJ2-3, with 8 bases matching TRBD1. This CDR3 contains 15 residues. V dropped 3 bases and J dropped 3; count of bases not matched to a gene: 6. Germline-derived CDR1 and CDR2 are SGHRS and YFSETQ.

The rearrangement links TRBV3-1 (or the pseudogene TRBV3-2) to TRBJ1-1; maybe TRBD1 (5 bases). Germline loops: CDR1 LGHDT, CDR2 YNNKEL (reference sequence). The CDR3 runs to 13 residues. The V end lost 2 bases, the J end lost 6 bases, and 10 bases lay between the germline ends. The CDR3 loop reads CASSQFSGAEAFF. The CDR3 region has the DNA TGTGCCAGCAGCCAATTCTCGGGGGCTGAAGCTTTCTTT.

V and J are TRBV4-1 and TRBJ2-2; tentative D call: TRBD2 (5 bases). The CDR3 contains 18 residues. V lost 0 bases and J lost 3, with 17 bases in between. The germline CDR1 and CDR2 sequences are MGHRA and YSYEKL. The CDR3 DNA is TGCGCCAGCAGCCAAGATAGAACGGCTAGCAGATACACCGGGGAGCTGTTTTTT. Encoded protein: CASSQDRTASRYTGELFF.

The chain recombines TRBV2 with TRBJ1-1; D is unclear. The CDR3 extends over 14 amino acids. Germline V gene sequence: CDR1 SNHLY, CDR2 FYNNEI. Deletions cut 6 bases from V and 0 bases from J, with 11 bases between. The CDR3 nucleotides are TGTGCCAGCAGCTACAGACCTCTGAACACTGAAGCTTTCTTT. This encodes CASSYRPLNTEAFF.

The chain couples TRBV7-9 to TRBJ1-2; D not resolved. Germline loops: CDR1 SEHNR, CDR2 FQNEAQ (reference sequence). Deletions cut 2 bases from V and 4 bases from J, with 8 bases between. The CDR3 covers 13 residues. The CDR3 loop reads CASSLIGGYGYTF. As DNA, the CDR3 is TGTGCCAGCAGCTTAATCGGTGGCTATGGCTACACCTTC.

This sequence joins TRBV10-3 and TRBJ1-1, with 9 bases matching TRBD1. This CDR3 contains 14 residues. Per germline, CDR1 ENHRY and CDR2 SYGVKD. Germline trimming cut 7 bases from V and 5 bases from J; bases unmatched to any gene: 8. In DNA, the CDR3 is TGTGCCATCACCCTAGACAGGGGGGGGACTGAAGCTTTCTTT. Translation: CAITLDRGGTEAFF.

CDR3 in amino acids: CASSLWGGNSNQPQHF. As DNA, the CDR3 is TGTGCCAGCAGTTTATGGGGCGGGAATAGCAATCAGCCCCAGCATTTT. The J gene is TRBJ1-5, the V gene TRBV28; no clear D gene. Germline loops: CDR1 MDHEN, CDR2 SYDVKM. This CDR3 is 16 amino acids long. V was pared by 0 bases and J by 0 bases, with 9 bases between.

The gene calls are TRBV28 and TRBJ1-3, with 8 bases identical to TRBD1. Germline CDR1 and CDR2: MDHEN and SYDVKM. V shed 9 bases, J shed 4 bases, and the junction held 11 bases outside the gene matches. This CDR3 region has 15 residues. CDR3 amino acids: CASRGQGGFGNTIYF. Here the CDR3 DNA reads TGTGCCAGTAGAGGACAGGGAGGGTTCGGAAACACCATATATTTT. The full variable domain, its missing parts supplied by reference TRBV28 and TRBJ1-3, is DVKVTQSSRYLVKRTGEKVFLECVQDMDHENMFWYRQDPGLGLRLIYFSYDVKMKEKGDIPEGYSVSREKKERFSLILESASTNQTSMYLCASRGQGGFGNTIYFGEGSWLTVV.

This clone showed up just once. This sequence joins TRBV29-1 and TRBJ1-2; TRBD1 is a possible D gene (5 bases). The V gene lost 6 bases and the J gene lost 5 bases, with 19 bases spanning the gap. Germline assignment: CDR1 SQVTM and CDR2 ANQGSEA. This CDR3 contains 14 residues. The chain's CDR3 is CSVPTPPTEYGYTF. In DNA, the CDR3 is TGCAGCGTGCCAACGCCCCCGACAGAATATGGCTACACCTTC.

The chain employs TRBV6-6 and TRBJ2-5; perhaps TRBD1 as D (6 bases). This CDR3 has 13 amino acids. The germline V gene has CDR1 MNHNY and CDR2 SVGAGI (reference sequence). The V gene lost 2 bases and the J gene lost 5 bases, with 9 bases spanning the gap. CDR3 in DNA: TGTGCCAGCAGTTACGGGGGCGGCGAGACCCAGTACTTC. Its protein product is CASSYGGGETQYF.

CDR3 loop: CASRVSGVPVNEQFF. CDR3 coding DNA: TGCGCCAGCAGGGTTTCGGGGGTCCCAGTCAATGAGCAGTTCTTC. This sequence joins TRBV5-1 and TRBJ2-1; D is possibly TRBD2 (6 bases). This CDR3 comprises 15 residues. Trimming left V 5 bases short and J 6 bases short, with 18 bases between. Germline V lookup: CDR1 SGHRS, CDR2 YFSETQ.